This TCR beta chain was profiled in a study of blood T cell repertoires in COVID-19. The overall study: From the United States, Italy and Spain came samples of acute and convalescent COVID-19.

In the authors' methods: How many nucleated cells were present was estimated from reference gene primer amplification. TCRdb keeps only in-frame clones here, not all; method: immunoSEQ multiplex PCR. V, J and clone size derive from that table, while D and trimming were established from the DNA sequence. The repertoire holds some 150,000 clones, with 85% to 90% as singletons. This CDR3 has 15 amino acids. Germline-derived CDR1 and CDR2 are SGHRS and YFSETQ. Trimming took 2 bases from V and 2 from J, leaving 14 bases between them. The sequenced sample consisted of peripheral blood. The sequence derives from a woman in her 50s with active or convalescent COVID-19. The J gene is TRBJ2-7, the V gene TRBV5-1, with D unclear. The CDR3 DNA reads as TGCGCCAGCAGCTTCGCGGCCGCAGATACCTACGAGCAGTACTTC. It codes for CASSFAAADTYEQYF. Full variable domain (outside the CDR3, taken from reference TRBV5-1 and TRBJ2-7): KAGVTQTPRYLIKTRGQQVTLSCSPISGHRSVSWYQQTPGQGLQFLFEYFSETQRNKGNFPGRFSGRQFSNSRSEMNVSTLELGDSALYLCASSFAAADTYEQYFGPGTRLTVT.